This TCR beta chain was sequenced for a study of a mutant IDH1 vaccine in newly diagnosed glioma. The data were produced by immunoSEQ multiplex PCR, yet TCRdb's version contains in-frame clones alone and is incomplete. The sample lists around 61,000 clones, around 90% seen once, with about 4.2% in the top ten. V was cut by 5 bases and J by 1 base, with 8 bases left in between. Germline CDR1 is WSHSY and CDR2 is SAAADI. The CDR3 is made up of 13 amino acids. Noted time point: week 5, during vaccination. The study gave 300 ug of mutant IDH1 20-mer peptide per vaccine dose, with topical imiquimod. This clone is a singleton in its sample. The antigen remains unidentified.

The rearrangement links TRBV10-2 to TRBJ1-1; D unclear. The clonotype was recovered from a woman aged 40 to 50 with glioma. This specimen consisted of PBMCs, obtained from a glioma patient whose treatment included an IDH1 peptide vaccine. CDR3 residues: CASSSNRNTEAFF. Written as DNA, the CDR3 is TGCGCCAGCAGTAGCAACAGGAACACTGAAGCTTTCTTT.